This T cell receptor (beta chain) appears in the sequencing data of a study of cytomegalovirus exposure and HLA in healthy donors. V lost 9 bases to trimming and J lost 4 bases; unmatched junction nucleotides: 5. Per the germline V gene, CDR1 is LNHDA and CDR2 is SQIVND (reference sequence). The CDR3 spans 13 residues. Clones were read by immunoSEQ multiplex PCR, and TCRdb kept only the in-frame ones, dropping some. The sample carries 90,000 to 120,000 clones, approximately 94% recorded once. V usage is TRBV19 and J usage is TRBJ1-2, with 10 nucleotides matching TRBD1. This sequence originates from a woman aged 18-29 years in good health and CMV-seronegative. The sequenced material came from PBMCs. CDR3: CASATGGVYGYTF. For the CDR3, the DNA is TGTGCCAGCGCGACAGGGGGCGTCTATGGCTACACCTTC.